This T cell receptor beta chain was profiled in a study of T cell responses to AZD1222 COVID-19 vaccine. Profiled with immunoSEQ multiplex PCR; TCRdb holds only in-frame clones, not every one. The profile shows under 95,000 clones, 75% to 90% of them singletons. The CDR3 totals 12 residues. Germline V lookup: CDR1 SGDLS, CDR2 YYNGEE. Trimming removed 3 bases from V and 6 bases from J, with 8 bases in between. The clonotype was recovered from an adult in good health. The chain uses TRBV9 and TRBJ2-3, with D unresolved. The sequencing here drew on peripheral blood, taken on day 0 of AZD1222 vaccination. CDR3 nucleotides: TGTGCCAGCAGCGAGGGTGGGGATACGCAGTATTTT. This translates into CASSEGGDTQYF.